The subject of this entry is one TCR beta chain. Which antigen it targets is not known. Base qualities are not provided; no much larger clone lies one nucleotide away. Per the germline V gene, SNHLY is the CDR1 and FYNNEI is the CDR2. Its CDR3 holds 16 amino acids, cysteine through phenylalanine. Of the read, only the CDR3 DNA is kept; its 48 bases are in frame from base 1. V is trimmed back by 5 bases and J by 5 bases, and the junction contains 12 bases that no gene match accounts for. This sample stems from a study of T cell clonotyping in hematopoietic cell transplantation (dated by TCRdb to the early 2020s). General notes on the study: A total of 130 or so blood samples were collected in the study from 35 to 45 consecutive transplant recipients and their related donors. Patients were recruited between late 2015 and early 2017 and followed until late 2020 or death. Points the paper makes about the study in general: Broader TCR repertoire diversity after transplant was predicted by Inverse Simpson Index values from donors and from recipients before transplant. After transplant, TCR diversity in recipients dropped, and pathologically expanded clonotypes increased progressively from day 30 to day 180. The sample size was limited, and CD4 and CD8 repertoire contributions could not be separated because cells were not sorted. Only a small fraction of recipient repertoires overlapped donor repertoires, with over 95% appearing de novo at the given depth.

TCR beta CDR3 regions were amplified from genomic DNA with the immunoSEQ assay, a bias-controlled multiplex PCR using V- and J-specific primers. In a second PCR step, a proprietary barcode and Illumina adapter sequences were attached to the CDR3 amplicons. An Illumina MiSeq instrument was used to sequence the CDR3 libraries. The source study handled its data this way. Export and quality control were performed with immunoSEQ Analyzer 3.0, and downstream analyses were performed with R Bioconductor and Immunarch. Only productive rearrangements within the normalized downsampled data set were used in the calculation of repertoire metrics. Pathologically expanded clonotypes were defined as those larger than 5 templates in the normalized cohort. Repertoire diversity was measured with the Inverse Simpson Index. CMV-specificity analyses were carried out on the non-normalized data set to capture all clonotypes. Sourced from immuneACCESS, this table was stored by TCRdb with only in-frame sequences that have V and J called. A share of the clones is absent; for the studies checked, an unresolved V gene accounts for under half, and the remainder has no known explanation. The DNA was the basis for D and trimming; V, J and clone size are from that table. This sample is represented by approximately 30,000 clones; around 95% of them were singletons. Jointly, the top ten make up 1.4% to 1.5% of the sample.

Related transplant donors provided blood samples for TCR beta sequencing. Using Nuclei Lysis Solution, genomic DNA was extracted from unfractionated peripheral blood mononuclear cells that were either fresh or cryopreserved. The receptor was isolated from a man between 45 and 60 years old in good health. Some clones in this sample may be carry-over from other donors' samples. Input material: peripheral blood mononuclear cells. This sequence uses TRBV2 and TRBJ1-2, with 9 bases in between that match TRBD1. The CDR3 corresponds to CASSPRQGGTAYGYTF. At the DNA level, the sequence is TGTGCCAGCAGTCCAAGACAGGGGGGGACCGCTTATGGCTACACCTTC.